This T cell receptor (beta chain) was sequenced for a study of cytomegalovirus exposure and HLA in healthy donors. Study-level results: There were a few CMV-associated chains whose specificity for CMV antigens was confirmed in vitro.

The CDR3 spans 14 residues. Trimming took off 1 base at V and 4 bases at J, with 9 bases between the two ends. CDR1 is MDHEN and CDR2 is SYDVKM in the germline V gene. A note on this clone: Its antigen is undetermined.

PCR was performed using 60 Vbeta and 13 Jbeta primers. Libraries were prepared by immunoSEQ multiplex PCR; TCRdb keeps only in-frame clonotypes and omits some of them. The sample yields approximately 80,000 clones, roughly 73% seen once. Sample: PBMCs. The origin of this receptor is a middle-aged woman in good health and CMV-seropositive. V is TRBV28 and J is TRBJ2-3; a weak D match, TRBD2 (6 bases). This CDR3 is CASSLSGSSDTQYF. DNA of the CDR3: TGTGCCAGCAGTTTATCCGGGAGCTCAGATACGCAGTATTTT.